Presented here are 27 T cell receptor beta chains from one specimen sequenced in a study. Treg sorting used a CD4+CD25+CD127-/low gate. TCRdb ran MiXCR on the 5' RACE reads and lists one entry per CDR3 protein. Here the sample spans about 9,000 distinct CDR3 sequences, under 50% being singletons. The source material was Tregs sorted from a lymph node. The origin of the receptors is a female donor with breast cancer.

A note on this clonotype: One end of the junction fails to match germline, which may point to a read error. The chain recombines TRBV7-9 with TRBJ1-1; 9 positions match TRBD1. Germline assignment: CDR1 SEHNR and CDR2 FQNEAQ (reference sequence). This CDR3 has 18 residues. The CDR3 here is CASSSNGRDREYNTEAFF. In DNA form, the CDR3 reads TGTGCCAGCAGCTCGAACGGCCGGGACAGGGAGTATAACACTGAGGCTTTCTTT. The full variable domain, its missing parts supplied by reference TRBV7-9 and TRBJ1-1, is DTGVSQNPRHKITKRGQNVTFRCDPISEHNRLYWYRQTLGQGPEFLTYFQNEAQLEKSRLLSDRFSAERPKGSFSTLEIQRTEQGDSAMYLCASSSNGRDREYNTEAFFGQGTRLTVV.

This clonotype turned up a few times. CDR3 loop: CASTSNNEQFF. CDR3 DNA sequence: TGTGCCAGCACATCAAACAATGAGCAGTTCTTC. The chain couples TRBV6-5 to TRBJ2-1; D call uncertain. Trimming pared 7 bases from V and 5 bases from J, leaving 6 bases between. Per germline, CDR1 MNHEY and CDR2 SVGAGI. The CDR3 length is 11 residues.

This clonotype was seen a few times. The chain is built from TRBV7-6 and TRBJ2-1; 11 bases are shared with TRBD2. J lost 2 bases, V lost 7 bases, and 4 bases had no gene match. The length of the CDR3 is 15 residues. CDR1 is SGHVS and CDR2 is FNYEAQ in the germline V gene. The CDR3 reads CASTGLADAYNEQFF. CDR3 nucleotides: TGTGCCAGCACGGGACTAGCGGACGCCTACAATGAGCAGTTCTTC.

V gene TRBV20-1 combines with J gene TRBJ2-1; no reliable D call. The CDR3 totals 16 residues. The germline V and J ends were trimmed by 2 bases and 6 bases, with 20 bases remaining between them. The germline CDR1 and CDR2 sequences are DFQATT and SNEGSKA (reference sequence). CDR3 sequence reads: CSARPLISGLPNEQFF. For the CDR3, the DNA is TGCAGTGCTAGACCGCTCATCTCCGGTCTCCCCAATGAGCAGTTCTTC.

Concerning this clonotype: Relative to the germline gene, one junction end is altered; a read error may explain this. V is TRBV6-2 or TRBV6-3 and J is TRBJ1-1, with 7 positions matching TRBD1. The V gene's germline CDR1 is MNHEY and CDR2 SVGEGT. CDR3 length: 15 residues. CDR3 sequence: CASSEWKTGNTDAFF. The CDR3 DNA sequence: TGTGCCAGCAGTGAATGGAAGACAGGGAACACTGATGCTTTCTTT.

The gene calls are TRBV27 and TRBJ1-6; D call uncertain. Germline V gene lookup returns CDR1 MNHEY and CDR2 SMNVEV (reference sequence). The V and J ends lost 1 base and 10 bases respectively, with 8 bases between them. The CDR3 spans 13 residues. For the CDR3, the DNA is TGTGCCAGCAGTTTATGGCAGCAGTCACCCCTCCACTTT. It yields the protein CASSLWQQSPLHF.

This clonotype has a handful of counts. The chain links TRBV27 to TRBJ2-7, with TRBD2 as a possible D gene (6 bases). Germline CDR1 is MNHEY and CDR2 is SMNVEV (reference sequence). The CDR3 sequence is 16 residues long. V lost 2 bases and J 3 bases, leaving 17 bases between the germline ends. CDR3 sequence: CASSLVFPAGIYEQYF. The CDR3 DNA follows: TGTGCCAGCAGTTTAGTCTTCCCTGCGGGAATCTACGAGCAGTACTTC.

This chain links TRBV6-6 with TRBJ2-7; a weak D match, TRBD2 (5 bases). CDR1 and CDR2 from the germline V gene are MNHNY and SVGAGI (reference sequence). Trimming removed 0 bases at V and 3 bases at J, with 15 bases between. The CDR3 is 16 residues long. CDR3 loop: CASSYSFSGKDYEQYF. The CDR3 DNA sequence: TGTGCCAGCAGTTACTCGTTCTCCGGGAAAGACTACGAGCAGTACTTC.

The chain employs TRBV28 and TRBJ2-7, with D unresolved. This CDR3 contains 13 residues. V was trimmed by 3 bases and J by 7 bases, leaving 13 bases between them. In germline, CDR1 is MDHEN, CDR2 SYDVKM. The CDR3 region is CASSFSSLWEQYF. In DNA form, the CDR3 reads TGTGCCAGCAGTTTCAGCAGCCTTTGGGAGCAGTACTTC.

The chain recombines TRBV9 with TRBJ2-1; D uncertain. The V and J ends lost 0 bases and 6 bases respectively, with 22 bases between them. There are 18 residues in the CDR3. Per germline, CDR1 SGDLS and CDR2 YYNGEE. CDR3 loop: CASSVAHLSPADGNEQFF. The CDR3 DNA reads as TGTGCCAGCAGCGTAGCCCATTTGTCCCCGGCGGACGGCAATGAGCAGTTCTTC.

Here the CDR3 reads CASSTAGRLNTEAFF. In DNA form, the CDR3 reads TGTGCCAGCAGCACCGCGGGGAGGTTGAACACTGAAGCTTTCTTT. V is TRBV9 and J is TRBJ1-1; D is unclear. This CDR3 has 15 residues. Trimming left V 4 bases short and J 0 bases short, with 13 bases between. Germline V gene data show CDR1 as SGDLS and CDR2 as YYNGEE.

This clonotype has only a few counts. The rearrangement links TRBV20-1 to TRBJ1-6, with 7 bases identical to TRBD1. This CDR3 has 16 amino acids. V was clipped by 0 bases and J by 9 bases; unmatched bases: 11. CDR1 and CDR2 (germline): DFQATT, SNEGSKA (reference sequence). This CDR3 reads CSARDPRQGTLSPLHF. The DNA of the CDR3 is TGCAGTGCTAGAGACCCTAGACAGGGCACCCTTTCACCCCTCCACTTT.

V usage is TRBV12-3 or TRBV12-4 and J usage is TRBJ1-2, with a tentative D call TRBD1 (6 bases). This CDR3 is 15 amino acids long. The ends were cut back, 0 bases at V and 5 bases at J, with 13 bases in the middle. CDR3 region: CASSLALTGLYGYTF. In nucleotides, the CDR3 is TGTGCCAGCAGTTTAGCGCTCACAGGGTTATATGGCTACACCTTC.

V is TRBV10-1 and J is TRBJ2-1, with 16 bases lining up with TRBD2. Per germline, CDR1 WNHNN and CDR2 SYGVQD (reference sequence). There are 17 residues in the CDR3. V shed 6 bases, J shed 3 bases, and the junction held 5 bases outside the gene matches. This CDR3 is CASRGLAGGSLYNEQFF. The CDR3 DNA follows: TGCGCCAGCAGGGGACTAGCGGGGGGGTCGCTCTACAATGAGCAGTTCTTC.

The genes are TRBV7-3 and TRBJ2-1; D possibly corresponds to TRBD2 (5 bases). This CDR3 is built from 15 residues. Germline CDR1 is SGHTA and CDR2 is FQGTGA. With 5 bases removed from V and 3 bases from J, the gap between germline ends came to 14 bases. The CDR3 coding sequence is TGTGCCAGCAGCCCCGGGCCAGCGGACTACAATGAGCAGTTCTTC. Its protein is CASSPGPADYNEQFF.

This clonotype showed up just once. V and J are TRBV27 and TRBJ2-7, with TRBD1 matching over 12 bases. The CDR3 is 18 residues long. Losses at the gene ends were 2 bases for V and 6 bases for J; bases not matched to a gene: 14. CDR1 and CDR2 (germline): MNHEY, SMNVEV (reference sequence). CDR3 loop: CASSLGTGGRGRWGEQYF. CDR3 sequence (DNA): TGTGCCAGCAGTTTAGGGACAGGGGGCCGCGGACGGTGGGGCGAGCAGTACTTC.

A remark on this clonotype: The germline gene is not matched at one end of the junction; a read error may be the cause. This chain connects TRBV4-2 to TRBJ1-5; D ambiguous. The CDR3 is 14 amino acids. Looked up from germline, CDR1 is LGHNA and CDR2 is YNFKEQ. Written as DNA, the CDR3 is TGCGCCAGCAGCCAAGATACCGACAATCAGCCCCAGCATTTT. This translates into CASSQDTDNQPQHF.

A remark on this clonotype: A read error may account for a junction end that differs from germline. This chain connects TRBV6-1 to TRBJ1-5; 10 nucleotides agree with TRBD1. CDR1 and CDR2 from the germline V gene are MNHNS and SASEGT. The CDR3 sequence is 15 residues long. CDR3 DNA sequence: TGTGCCGGCAGTGAAGGACAGGGGGGGTTCCAGCCCCAGCATTTT. Translation: CAGSEGQGGFQPQHF.

The rearrangement uses TRBV27 and TRBJ2-7, with D hard to call. V lost 3 bases to trimming and J lost 3 bases, with 9 bases between them. Per the germline V gene, CDR1 is MNHEY and CDR2 is SMNVEV (reference sequence). The CDR3 totals 13 residues. Here the CDR3 reads CASSLTSHYEQYF. The CDR3 bases are TGTGCCAGCAGTTTGACCAGCCACTACGAGCAGTACTTC.

On this clonotype itself: A read error may be the cause here, since a much bigger clone is one base away. The conserved final phenylalanine or tryptophan is absent from the CDR3, which likely points to a read error. V gene TRBV11-3 combines with J gene TRBJ1-1; the match to TRBD1 covers 7 bases. Germline CDR1 is SGHNT and CDR2 is YENEEA. This CDR3 is 13 amino acids long. V shed 7 bases, J shed 3 bases, and the junction held 5 bases outside the gene matches. CDR3 in amino acids: CASTPRGHTEAFS. The CDR3 nucleotides read TGTGCCAGCACCCCGAGGGGGCACACTGAAGCTTTCTCT.

V gene TRBV27 combines with J gene TRBJ2-5; D gene uncertain. The V end lost 0 bases, the J end lost 1 base, and 3 bases lay between the germline ends. The germline CDR1 and CDR2 sequences are MNHEY and SMNVEV (reference sequence). The CDR3 runs 13 residues. The CDR3 nucleotides read TGTGCCAGCAGTTTATCTTTCCAAGAGACCCAGTACTTC. It yields the protein CASSLSFQETQYF.

The chain recombines TRBV5-1 with TRBJ2-2, with 9 bases fitting TRBD1. The CDR3 is 16 amino acids. V trimming: 4 bases; J trimming: 4 bases; junction bases outside the gene matches: 8. Germline V gives CDR1 SGHRS, CDR2 YFSETQ. The CDR3 sequence is CASSNSGTGSTGELFF. The CDR3, as DNA: TGCGCCAGCAGCAATTCCGGGACAGGGAGCACCGGGGAGCTGTTTTTT.

The chain employs TRBV4-1 and TRBJ2-7, with TRBD2 as a possible D gene (6 bases). Between the trimmed V and J ends, which lost 2 bases and 6 bases, there was a span of 20 bases. The germline V gene encodes CDR1 MGHRA and CDR2 YSYEKL. The CDR3 is 16 residues long. This chain's CDR3 is CASSQNRGKRQFEQYF. The CDR3 nucleotides are TGCGCCAGCAGCCAAAACCGGGGGAAGAGGCAGTTCGAGCAGTACTTC.

The chain carries TRBV5-1 and TRBJ1-2, with TRBD1 matching over 7 bases. Germline values: CDR1 SGHRS, CDR2 YFSETQ. The V segment lost 3 bases and the J segment 13 bases; nucleotides outside the gene matches: 24. This CDR3 is 17 amino acids long. The CDR3 spells CASSSPTGTAGRERCTF. CDR3 in DNA: TGCGCCAGCAGCTCTCCGACAGGGACGGCGGGGCGGGAACGCTGCACCTTC.

The chain couples TRBV27 to TRBJ1-2; TRBD1 might be the D (5 bases). V lost 7 bases and J lost 0, with 18 bases in between. The CDR3 sequence is 16 residues long. The V gene's germline CDR1 is MNHEY and CDR2 SMNVEV (reference sequence). The CDR3 region is CASTPGLPGPNYGYTF. The CDR3 DNA follows: TGTGCCAGCACCCCCGGCCTTCCAGGGCCTAACTATGGCTACACCTTC.

This clonotype was picked up a small number of times. The chain links TRBV12-3 or TRBV12-4 to TRBJ2-1, with D maybe TRBD2 (5 bases). CDR3 length: 16 residues. V lost 5 bases and J lost 6, with 20 bases in between. The CDR3 bases are TGTGCCAGCAGTCCCCCCGGGCTAGCAGCCTCCAATGAGCAGTTCTTC. Its translation is CASSPPGLAASNEQFF.

V and J are TRBV4-1 and TRBJ1-1, with 7 bases fitting TRBD1. V lost 0 bases and J lost 1; bases outside the gene matches: 2. The V gene's germline CDR1 is MGHRA and CDR2 YSYEKL. There are 15 residues in the CDR3. The chain's CDR3 is CASSQEGTANTEAFF. In DNA form, the CDR3 reads TGCGCCAGCAGCCAAGAAGGGACAGCGAACACTGAAGCTTTCTTT.